The 2 T cell receptor beta chains listed next were all sequenced from one sample in a study of blood T cell repertoires in COVID-19. The protocol was immunoSEQ multiplex PCR, while the TCRdb copy is restricted to in-frame clones and leaves out a portion. Of around 140,000 clones in the sample, roughly 84% were seen once. The sample was peripheral blood. These receptors were taken from a woman at least 80 years old with acute or convalescent COVID-19.

This clone appeared a few times. The J gene is TRBJ1-2, the V gene TRBV2, with D maybe TRBD1 (6 bases). The germline V gene has CDR1 SNHLY and CDR2 FYNNEI. Trimming removed 3 bases from V and 7 bases from J, with 15 bases in between. CDR3 length: 14 residues. Written as DNA, the CDR3 is TGTGCCAGCAGTGAGACGGGGGGCGCTTTTGGCTACACCTTC. Translated: CASSETGGAFGYTF.

V usage is TRBV4-1 and J usage is TRBJ2-1, with D unclear. The CDR3 runs 11 residues. Per germline, CDR1 MGHRA and CDR2 YSYEKL. Deletions cut 2 bases from V and 7 bases from J, with 3 bases between. The CDR3 spells CASSQRNEQFF. CDR3 in DNA: TGCGCCAGCAGCCAACGGAATGAGCAGTTCTTC.